The rows below give T cell receptor beta chains drawn from one sample of a study of vaccination and CD4 T cells after COVID-19. TCRdb re-derived calls from the PCR reads in MiXCR, one entry per CDR3 protein. The sample lists 6,500 or so distinct CDR3 sequences, approximately 60% seen once, with over 25% in the top ten. No antigen has been identified for these receptors. The sample taken for sequencing was CD4+ T cells from blood, cultured in vitro. These receptors came from a human donor in good health. CDR3s include the opening cysteine and the closing phenylalanine or tryptophan. Fields, in order: J gene, V gene, CDR3 protein.

TRBJ2-2,TRBV6-2/TRBV6-3,CASSAVLRTGELFF
TRBJ2-2,TRBV28,CASSPPRAGTHTGELFF
TRBJ1-6,TRBV28,CASSPSLGLGSLYNSPLHF
TRBJ2-5,TRBV21-1,CASSKPLAGQETQYF
TRBJ2-3,TRBV30,CAWSVTSGRSDTQYF
TRBJ1-2,TRBV10-1,CASSRDRDFGYTF
TRBJ2-2,TRBV15,CATSRDGIAGTGELFF
TRBJ2-3,TRBV28,CASELTDTQYF
TRBJ2-1,TRBV27,CASKPGAYNEQFF
TRBJ1-2,TRBV15,CATSRDSLDRVRGYTF
TRBJ1-5,TRBV24-1,CARGGTSNQPQHF
TRBJ1-1,TRBV18,CASSPGDAKQYFGPGTEAFF
TRBJ1-1,TRBV6-1,CASSERQGGNTEAFF
TRBJ2-7,TRBV5-6,CASSLLAGGPKEQYF
TRBJ2-3,TRBV2,CASTERGTDTQYF
TRBJ2-5,TRBV19,CASSSPSPLAGLETQYF
TRBJ1-2,TRBV19,CASSTGQGGFDYTF
TRBJ1-5,TRBV11-2,CASSLGLEQPQHF
TRBJ1-1,TRBV15,CATKDRGAIRTEAFF
TRBJ1-6,TRBV2,CASSDLGIYSPLHF
TRBJ1-2,TRBV27,CASKDSDRGDGYTF
TRBJ2-4,TRBV20-1,CSARHNLAKNIQYF
TRBJ2-5,TRBV12-3/TRBV12-4,CASSLRTGQLETQYF
TRBJ1-5,TRBV30,CAWRGAGASNQPQHF
TRBJ2-1,TRBV7-7,CASSLFGRTSYNEQFF
TRBJ2-1,TRBV2,CASSEARGTGLPHSYNEQFF
TRBJ2-1,TRBV7-9,CASSLDRLNYNEQFF
TRBJ1-2,TRBV6-2/TRBV6-3,CASRDPGGLRSGYTF
TRBJ1-1,TRBV6-2/TRBV6-3,CASSVPSQGGTEAFF
TRBJ1-1,TRBV19,CASSIVGLGLGTEAFF
TRBJ2-3,TRBV6-1,CASTPQEVLAGEKPSTDTQYF
TRBJ2-5,TRBV6-5,CASSSAGGRQETQYF
TRBJ2-5,TRBV5-4,CASSLARYQETQYF
TRBJ2-2,TRBV5-4,CASSLPANTGELFF
TRBJ2-4,TRBV9,CASSVAGQGPNIQYF
TRBJ2-3,TRBV6-5,CASSYSGTSGNTDTQYF
TRBJ1-6,TRBV10-3,CAISRQGGDSPLHF
TRBJ1-6,TRBV6-2/TRBV6-3,CASSYSGDGGSPLHF
TRBJ2-7,TRBV6-5,CASSYPAGDEQYF
TRBJ1-2,TRBV27,CASSFSFFRDRGRAGYTF
TRBJ1-4,TRBV6-1,CASSHREGNEKLFF
TRBJ1-2,TRBV28,CASSWRRGSFYGYTF
TRBJ2-5,TRBV7-8,CASSGPAGNQETQYF
TRBJ2-5,TRBV19,CASTLTGQETQYF
TRBJ1-2,TRBV20-1,CSALTVNYGYTF
TRBJ1-5,TRBV19,CASSRFRDSNQPQHF
TRBJ2-3,TRBV20-1,CSASRADRGTDTQYF
TRBJ1-2,TRBV12-3/TRBV12-4,CASSLYQVPRRSGYTF
TRBJ2-7,TRBV6-1,CASRGRGNYEQYF
TRBJ1-2,TRBV7-2,CASSSSGYGYTF
TRBJ2-5,TRBV5-4,CASSFNPRETQYF
TRBJ2-2,TRBV2,CASIRRTNTGELFF
TRBJ2-1,TRBV20-1,CSAVAVYNEQFF